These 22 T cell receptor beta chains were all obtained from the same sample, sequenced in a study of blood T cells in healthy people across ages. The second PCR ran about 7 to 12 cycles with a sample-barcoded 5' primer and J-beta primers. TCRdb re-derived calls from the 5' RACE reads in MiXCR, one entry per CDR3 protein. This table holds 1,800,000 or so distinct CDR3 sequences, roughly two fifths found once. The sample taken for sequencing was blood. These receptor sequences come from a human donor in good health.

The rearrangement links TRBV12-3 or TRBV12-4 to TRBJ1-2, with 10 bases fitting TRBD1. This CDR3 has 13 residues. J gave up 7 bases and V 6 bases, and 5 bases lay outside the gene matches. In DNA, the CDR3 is TGTGCCAGCAGGACAGGGGGCGCCTCTGGCTACACCTTC. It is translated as CASRTGGASGYTF.

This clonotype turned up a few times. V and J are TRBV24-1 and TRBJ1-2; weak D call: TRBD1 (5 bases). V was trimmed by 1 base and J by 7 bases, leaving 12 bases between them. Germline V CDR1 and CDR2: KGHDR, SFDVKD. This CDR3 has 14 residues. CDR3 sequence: CATSDFGTDSGYTF. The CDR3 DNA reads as TGTGCCACCAGTGATTTCGGGACGGATAGTGGCTACACCTTC.

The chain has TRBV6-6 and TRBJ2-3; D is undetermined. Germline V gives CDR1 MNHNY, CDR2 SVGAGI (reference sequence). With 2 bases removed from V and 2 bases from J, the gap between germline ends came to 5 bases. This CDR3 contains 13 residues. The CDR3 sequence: CASSYAVTDTQYF. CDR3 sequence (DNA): TGTGCCAGCAGTTACGCCGTCACAGATACGCAGTATTTT.

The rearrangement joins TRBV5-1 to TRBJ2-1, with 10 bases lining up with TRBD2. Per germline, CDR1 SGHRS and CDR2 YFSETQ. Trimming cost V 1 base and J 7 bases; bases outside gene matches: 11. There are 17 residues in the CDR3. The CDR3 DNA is TGCGCCAGCAGCTTGACGGTAGCGGGGGGATCCGAGAATGAGCAGTTCTTC. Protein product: CASSLTVAGGSENEQFF.

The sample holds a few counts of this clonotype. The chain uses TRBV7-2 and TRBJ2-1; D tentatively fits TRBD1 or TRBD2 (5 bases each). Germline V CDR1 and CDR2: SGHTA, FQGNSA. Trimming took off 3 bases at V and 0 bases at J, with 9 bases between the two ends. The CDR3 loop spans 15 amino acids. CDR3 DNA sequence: TGTGCCAGCAGCTTCAATGGGGGCTCCTACAATGAGCAGTTCTTC. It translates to CASSFNGGSYNEQFF. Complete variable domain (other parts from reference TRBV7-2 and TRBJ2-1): GAGVSQSPSNKVTEKGKDVELRCDPISGHTALYWYRQSLGQGLEFLIYFQGNSAPDKSGLPSDRFSAERTGGSVSTLTIQRTQQEDSAVYLCASSFNGGSYNEQFFGPGTRLTVL.

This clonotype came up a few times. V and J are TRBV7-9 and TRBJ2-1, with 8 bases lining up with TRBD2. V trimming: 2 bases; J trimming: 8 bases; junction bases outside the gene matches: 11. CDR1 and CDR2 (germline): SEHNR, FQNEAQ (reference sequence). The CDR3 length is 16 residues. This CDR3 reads CASSLNLAGASDEQFF. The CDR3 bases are TGTGCCAGCAGCTTAAACCTAGCGGGCGCCTCGGATGAGCAGTTCTTC.

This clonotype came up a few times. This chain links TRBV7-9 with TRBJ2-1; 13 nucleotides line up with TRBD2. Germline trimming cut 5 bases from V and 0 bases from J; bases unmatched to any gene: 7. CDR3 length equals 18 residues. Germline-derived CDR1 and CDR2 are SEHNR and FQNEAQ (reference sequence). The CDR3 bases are TGTGCCAGCAGCACGACTAGCGGGGGGTCCAGCTCCTACAATGAGCAGTTCTTC. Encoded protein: CASSTTSGGSSSYNEQFF.

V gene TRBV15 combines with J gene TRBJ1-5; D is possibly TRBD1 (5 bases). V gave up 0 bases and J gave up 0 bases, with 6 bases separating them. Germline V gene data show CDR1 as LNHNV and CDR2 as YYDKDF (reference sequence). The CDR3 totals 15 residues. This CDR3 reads CATSRERGSNQPQHF. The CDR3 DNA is TGTGCCACCAGCAGAGAGAGGGGTAGCAATCAGCCCCAGCATTTT.

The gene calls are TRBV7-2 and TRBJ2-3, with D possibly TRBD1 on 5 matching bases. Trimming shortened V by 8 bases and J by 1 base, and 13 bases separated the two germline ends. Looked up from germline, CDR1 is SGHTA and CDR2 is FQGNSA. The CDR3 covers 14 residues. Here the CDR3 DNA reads TGTGCCAGCGGGCAGGGTTTGCGCACAGATACGCAGTATTTT. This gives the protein CASGQGLRTDTQYF.

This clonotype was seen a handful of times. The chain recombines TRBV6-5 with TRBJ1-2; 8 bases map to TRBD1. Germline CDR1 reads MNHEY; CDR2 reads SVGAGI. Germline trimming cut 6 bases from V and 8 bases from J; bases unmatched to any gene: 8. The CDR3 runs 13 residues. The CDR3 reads CASRRQGSGGYTF. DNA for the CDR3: TGTGCCAGCAGACGACAGGGGAGTGGAGGCTACACCTTC.

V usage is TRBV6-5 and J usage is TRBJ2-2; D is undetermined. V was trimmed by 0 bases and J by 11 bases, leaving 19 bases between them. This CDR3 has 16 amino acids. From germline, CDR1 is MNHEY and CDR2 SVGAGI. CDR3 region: CASSYSLHPFWGELFF. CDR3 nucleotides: TGTGCCAGCAGTTACTCTCTCCATCCCTTCTGGGGAGAGCTGTTTTTT.

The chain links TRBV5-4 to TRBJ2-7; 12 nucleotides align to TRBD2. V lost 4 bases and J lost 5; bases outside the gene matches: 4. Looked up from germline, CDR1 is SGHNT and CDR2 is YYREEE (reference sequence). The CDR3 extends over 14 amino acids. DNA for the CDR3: TGTGCCAGCAGCGTACTAGCGGGGGGCCACGAGCAGTACTTC. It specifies CASSVLAGGHEQYF.

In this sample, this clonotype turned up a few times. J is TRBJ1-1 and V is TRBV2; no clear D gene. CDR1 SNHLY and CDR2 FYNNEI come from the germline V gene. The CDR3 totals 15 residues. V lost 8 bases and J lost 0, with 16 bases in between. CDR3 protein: CASLDFEVMNTEAFF. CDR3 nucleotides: TGTGCCAGCCTAGATTTTGAGGTGATGAACACTGAAGCTTTCTTT.

DNA for the CDR3: TGTGCTAGTGGTTTCGGCAGAAGCTCCTACGAGCAGTACTTC. This codes for CASGFGRSSYEQYF. The chain uses TRBV12-5 and TRBJ2-7, with D uncertain. The V end lost 3 bases, the J end lost 0 bases, and 9 bases lay between the germline ends. CDR1 LGHNT and CDR2 FRNRAP come from the germline V gene. The CDR3 loop spans 14 amino acids.

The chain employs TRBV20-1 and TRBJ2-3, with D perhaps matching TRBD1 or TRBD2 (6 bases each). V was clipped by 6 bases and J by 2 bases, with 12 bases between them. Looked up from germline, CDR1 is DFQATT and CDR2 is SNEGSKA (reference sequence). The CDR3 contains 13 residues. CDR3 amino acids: CSASGEVTDTQYF. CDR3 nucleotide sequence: TGCAGTGCCTCAGGGGAGGTCACAGATACGCAGTATTTT.

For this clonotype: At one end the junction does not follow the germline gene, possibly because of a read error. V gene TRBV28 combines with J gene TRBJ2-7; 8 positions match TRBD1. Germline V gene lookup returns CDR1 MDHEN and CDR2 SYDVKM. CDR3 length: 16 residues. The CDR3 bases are TGTGCCGGCAGTGAACCAGGGGGCGGGAAGAGCTACGAGCAGTACTTC. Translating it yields CAGSEPGGGKSYEQYF. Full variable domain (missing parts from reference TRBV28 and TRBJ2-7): DVKVTQSSRYLVKRTGEKVFLECVQDMDHENMFWYRQDPGLGLRLIYFSYDVKMKEKGDIPEGYSVSREKKERFSLILESASTNQTSMYLCAGSEPGGGKSYEQYFGPGTRLTVT.

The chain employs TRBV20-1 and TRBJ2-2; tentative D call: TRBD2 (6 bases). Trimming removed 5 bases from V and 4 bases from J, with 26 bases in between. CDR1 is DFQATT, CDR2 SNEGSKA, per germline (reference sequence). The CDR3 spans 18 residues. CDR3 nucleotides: TGCAGTGCTTCCCCCGCCGGGAGCCCACGGCCTATCACCGGGGAGCTGTTTTTT. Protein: CSASPAGSPRPITGELFF.

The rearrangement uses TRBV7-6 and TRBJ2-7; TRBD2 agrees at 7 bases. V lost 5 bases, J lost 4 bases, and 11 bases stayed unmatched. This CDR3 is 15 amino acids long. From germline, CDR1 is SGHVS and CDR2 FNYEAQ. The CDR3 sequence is CASSQGAGIKYEQYF. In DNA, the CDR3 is TGTGCCAGCAGCCAGGGAGCGGGGATTAAGTACGAGCAGTACTTC.

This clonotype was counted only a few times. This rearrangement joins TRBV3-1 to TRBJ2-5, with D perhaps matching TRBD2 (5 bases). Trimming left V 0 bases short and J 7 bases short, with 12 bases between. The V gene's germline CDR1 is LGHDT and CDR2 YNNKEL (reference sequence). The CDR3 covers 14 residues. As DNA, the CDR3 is TGTGCCAGCAGCCAAGATGGAGGTCCCAGGACCCAGTACTTC. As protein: CASSQDGGPRTQYF.

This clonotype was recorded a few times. CDR3 amino acids: CASRQRTGPGEQYF. CDR3 bases: TGTGCCAGCAGACAAAGGACAGGGCCGGGCGAGCAGTACTTC. This chain joins TRBV7-2 and TRBJ2-7, with TRBD1 matching over 8 bases. The CDR3 covers 14 residues. CDR1 and CDR2 from the germline V gene are SGHTA and FQGNSA. Trimming took 6 bases from V and 6 from J; bases not matched to a gene: 10.

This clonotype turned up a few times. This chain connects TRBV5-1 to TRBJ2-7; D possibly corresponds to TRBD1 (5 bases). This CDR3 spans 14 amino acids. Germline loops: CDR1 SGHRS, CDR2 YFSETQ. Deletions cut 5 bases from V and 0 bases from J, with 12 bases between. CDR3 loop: CASRTPDSSYEQYF. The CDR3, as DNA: TGCGCCAGCAGGACCCCAGACAGCTCCTACGAGCAGTACTTC.

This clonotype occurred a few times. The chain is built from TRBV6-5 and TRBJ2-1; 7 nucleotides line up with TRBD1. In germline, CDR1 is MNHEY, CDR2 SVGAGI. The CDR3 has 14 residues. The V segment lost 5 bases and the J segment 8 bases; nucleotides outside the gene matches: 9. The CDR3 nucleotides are TGTGCCAGCAGTCTTCGACAGGGTGGTTATGAGCAGTTCTTC. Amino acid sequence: CASSLRQGGYEQFF.